The sequence of this T cell receptor (beta chain) was determined in a study of blood T cell repertoires in COVID-19. Study-level information: The United States, Italy and Spain supplied acute and convalescent COVID-19 samples.

Participants came from roughly 25 US areas, aged about 18 to 89 years. Cohort 3 donors were reported recovered after two negative PCRs, clearance, or symptom resolution. Assay: immunoSEQ multiplex PCR; the TCRdb copy retains only in-frame clones and omits some. Of fewer than 450,000 clones listed, about 90% are singletons. The clonotype comes from a man aged 18 to 29 who had recovered from COVID-19. The sequenced material came from PBMCs or T cells enriched from blood (not recorded which).

Written as DNA, the CDR3 is TGTGCCAGCAGCCCTAGGCCGGGACAGGGAGTCTATGGCTACACCTTC. Amino acids: CASSPRPGQGVYGYTF. This sequence joins TRBV7-2 and TRBJ1-2, with TRBD1 matching 9 bases. Losses at the gene ends were 5 bases for V and 4 bases for J; bases not matched to a gene: 11. The V gene's germline CDR1 is SGHTA and CDR2 FQGNSA. CDR3 length equals 16 residues.